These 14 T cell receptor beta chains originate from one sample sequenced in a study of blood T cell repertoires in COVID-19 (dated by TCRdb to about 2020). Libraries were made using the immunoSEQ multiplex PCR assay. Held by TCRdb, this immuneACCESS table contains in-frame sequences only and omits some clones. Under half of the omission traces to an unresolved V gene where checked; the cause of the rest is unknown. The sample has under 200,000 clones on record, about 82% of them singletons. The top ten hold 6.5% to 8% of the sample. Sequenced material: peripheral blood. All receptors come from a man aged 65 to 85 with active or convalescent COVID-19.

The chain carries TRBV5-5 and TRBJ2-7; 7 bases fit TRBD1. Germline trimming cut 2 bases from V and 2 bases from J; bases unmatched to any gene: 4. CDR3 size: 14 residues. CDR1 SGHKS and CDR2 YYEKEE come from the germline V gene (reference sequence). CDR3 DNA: TGTGCCAGCAGCTTCACAGGGGATCCCTACGAGCAGTACTTC. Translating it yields CASSFTGDPYEQYF.

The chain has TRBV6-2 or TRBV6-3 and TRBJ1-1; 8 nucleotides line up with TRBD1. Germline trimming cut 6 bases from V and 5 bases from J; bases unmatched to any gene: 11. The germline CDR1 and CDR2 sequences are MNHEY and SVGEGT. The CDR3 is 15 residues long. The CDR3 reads CASSLQGAMRTEAFF. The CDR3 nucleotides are TGTGCCAGCAGCCTTCAGGGGGCGATGAGAACTGAAGCTTTCTTT.

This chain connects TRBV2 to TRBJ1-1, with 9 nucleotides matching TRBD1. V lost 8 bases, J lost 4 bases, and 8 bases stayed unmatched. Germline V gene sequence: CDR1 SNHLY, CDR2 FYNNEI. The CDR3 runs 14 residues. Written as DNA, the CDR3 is TGTGCCAGCGGAGAGGGGACAGGGCTCACTGAAGCTTTCTTT. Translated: CASGEGTGLTEAFF.

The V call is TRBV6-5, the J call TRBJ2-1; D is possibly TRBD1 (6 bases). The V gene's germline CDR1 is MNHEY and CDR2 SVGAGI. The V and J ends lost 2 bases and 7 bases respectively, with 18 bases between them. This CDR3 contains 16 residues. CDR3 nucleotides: TGTGCCAGCAGTTACAGGGCGGACAGCTCGGGGAATGAGCAGTTCTTC. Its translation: CASSYRADSSGNEQFF.

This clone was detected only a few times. In DNA, the CDR3 is TGTGCCAGCAGCCAAGATTTGACAGGTTCCCCTAGGAGCTCCTATAATTCACCCCTCCACTTT. This encodes CASSQDLTGSPRSSYNSPLHF. The rearrangement joins TRBV3-1 (or the pseudogene TRBV3-2) to TRBJ1-6; tentatively, D is TRBD1 (6 bases). This CDR3 comprises 21 residues. Germline loops: CDR1 LGHDT, CDR2 YNNKEL (reference sequence). V was cut by 0 bases and J by 0 bases, with 21 bases left in between.

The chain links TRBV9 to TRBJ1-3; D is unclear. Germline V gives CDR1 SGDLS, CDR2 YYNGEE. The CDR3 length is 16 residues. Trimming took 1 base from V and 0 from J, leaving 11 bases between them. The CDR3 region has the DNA TGTGCCAGCAGCGTACGAGCTACTTACTCTGGAAACACCATATATTTT. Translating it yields CASSVRATYSGNTIYF.

CDR3 DNA sequence: TGTGCCAGCAGCCAAGTGCTAGCGGGAGGTGAGCAGTTCTTC. This sequence encodes CASSQVLAGGEQFF. The chain employs TRBV14 and TRBJ2-1; 11 nucleotides agree with TRBD2. In germline, CDR1 is SGHDN, CDR2 FVKESK. V trimming: 1 base; J trimming: 9 bases; junction bases outside the gene matches: 2. The CDR3 runs 14 residues.

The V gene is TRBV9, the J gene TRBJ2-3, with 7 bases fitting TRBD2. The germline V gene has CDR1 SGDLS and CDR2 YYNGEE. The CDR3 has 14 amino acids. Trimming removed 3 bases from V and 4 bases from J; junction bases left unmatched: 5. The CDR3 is CASSGVSGSDTQYF. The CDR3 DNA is TGTGCCAGCAGCGGGGTTAGCGGGTCAGATACGCAGTATTTT.

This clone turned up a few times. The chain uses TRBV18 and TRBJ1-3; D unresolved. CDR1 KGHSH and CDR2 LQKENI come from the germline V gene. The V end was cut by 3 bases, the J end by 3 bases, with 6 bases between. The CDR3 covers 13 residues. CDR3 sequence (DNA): TGTGCCAGCTCACCCTCAGATGGAAACACCATATATTTT. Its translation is CASSPSDGNTIYF.

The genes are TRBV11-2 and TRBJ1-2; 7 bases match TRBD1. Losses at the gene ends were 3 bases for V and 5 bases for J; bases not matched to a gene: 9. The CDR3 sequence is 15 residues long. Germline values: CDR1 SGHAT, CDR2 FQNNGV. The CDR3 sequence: CASSLGTASHYGYTF. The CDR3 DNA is TGTGCCAGCAGCTTGGGGACAGCAAGTCATTATGGCTACACCTTC.

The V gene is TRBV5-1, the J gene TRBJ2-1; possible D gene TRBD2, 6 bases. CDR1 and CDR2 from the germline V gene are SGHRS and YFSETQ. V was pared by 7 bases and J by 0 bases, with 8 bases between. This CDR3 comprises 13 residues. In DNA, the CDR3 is TGCGCCAGCGCCGGGAGCTCCTACAATGAGCAGTTCTTC. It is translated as CASAGSSYNEQFF.

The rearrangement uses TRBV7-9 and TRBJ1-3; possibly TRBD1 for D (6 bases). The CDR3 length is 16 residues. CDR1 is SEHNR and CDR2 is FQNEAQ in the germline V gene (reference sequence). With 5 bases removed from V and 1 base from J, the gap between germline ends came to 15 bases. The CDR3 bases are TGTGCCAGCAGCGTCGGACAGCTAACGTCTGGAAACACCATATATTTT. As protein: CASSVGQLTSGNTIYF.

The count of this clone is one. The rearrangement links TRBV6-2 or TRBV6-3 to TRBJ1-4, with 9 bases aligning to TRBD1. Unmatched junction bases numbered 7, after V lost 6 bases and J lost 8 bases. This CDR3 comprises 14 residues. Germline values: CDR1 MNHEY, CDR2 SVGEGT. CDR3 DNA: TGTGCCAGCAGCCCTACAGGGGGCCAGGAAAAACTGTTTTTT. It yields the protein CASSPTGGQEKLFF.

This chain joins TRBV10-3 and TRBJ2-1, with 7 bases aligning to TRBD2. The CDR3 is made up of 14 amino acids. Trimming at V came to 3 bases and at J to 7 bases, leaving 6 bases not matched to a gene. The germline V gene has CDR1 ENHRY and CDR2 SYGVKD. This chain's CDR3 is CAISEGGSLNEQFF. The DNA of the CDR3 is TGTGCCATCAGTGAAGGCGGGAGTCTAAATGAGCAGTTCTTC.